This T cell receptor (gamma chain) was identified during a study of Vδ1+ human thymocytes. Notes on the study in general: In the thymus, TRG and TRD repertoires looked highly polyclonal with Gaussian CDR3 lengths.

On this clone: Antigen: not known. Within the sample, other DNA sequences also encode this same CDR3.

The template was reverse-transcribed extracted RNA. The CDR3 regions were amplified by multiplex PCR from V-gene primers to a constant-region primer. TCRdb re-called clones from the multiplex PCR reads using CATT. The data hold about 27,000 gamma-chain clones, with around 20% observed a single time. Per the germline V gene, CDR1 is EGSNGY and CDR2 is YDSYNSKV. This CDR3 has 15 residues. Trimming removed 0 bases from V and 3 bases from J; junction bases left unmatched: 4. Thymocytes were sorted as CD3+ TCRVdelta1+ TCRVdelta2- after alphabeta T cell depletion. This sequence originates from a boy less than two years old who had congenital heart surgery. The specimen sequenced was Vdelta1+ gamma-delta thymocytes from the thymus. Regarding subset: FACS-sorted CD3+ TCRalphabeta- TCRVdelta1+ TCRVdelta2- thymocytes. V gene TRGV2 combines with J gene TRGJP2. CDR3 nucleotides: TGTGCCACCTGGGACGGGCGAGGTAGTGATTGGATCAAGACGTTT. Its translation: CATWDGRGSDWIKTF.